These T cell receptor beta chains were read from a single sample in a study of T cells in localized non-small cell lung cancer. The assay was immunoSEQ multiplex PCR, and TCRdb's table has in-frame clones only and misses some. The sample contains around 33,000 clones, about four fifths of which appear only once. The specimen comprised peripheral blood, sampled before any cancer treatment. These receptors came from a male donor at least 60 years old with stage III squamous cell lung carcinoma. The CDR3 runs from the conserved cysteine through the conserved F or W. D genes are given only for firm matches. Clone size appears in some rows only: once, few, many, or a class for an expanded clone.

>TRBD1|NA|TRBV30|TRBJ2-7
TGTGCCTGGAGCCTAACAGGGGGCGGCTACGAGCAGTACTTC
CAWSLTGGGYEQYF
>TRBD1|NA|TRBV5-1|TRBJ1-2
TGCGCCAGCAGCTTGGGACAGGGCAACTATGGCTACACCTTC
CASSLGQGNYGYTF
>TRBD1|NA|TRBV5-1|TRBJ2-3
TGCGCCAGCAGCTTGGAGGGGGCCCCGGACACAGATACGCAGTATTTT
CASSLEGAPDTDTQYF
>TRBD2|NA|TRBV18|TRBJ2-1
TGTGCCAGCTCACCACTGGTTTCTAGCGGAGACCACAATGAGCAGTTCTTC
CASSPLVSSGDHNEQFF
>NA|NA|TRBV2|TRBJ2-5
TGTGCCAGCAGCCGGGACTTTCAAGAGACCCAGTACTTC
CASSRDFQETQYF
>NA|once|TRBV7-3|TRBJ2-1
TGTGCCAGCAGCGCCGGAGCTGTTTCCTACAATGAGCAGTTCTTC
CASSAGAVSYNEQFF
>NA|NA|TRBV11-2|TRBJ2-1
TGTGCCAGCAGCTTAGGGGGAGCGGGTGAGCAGTTCTTC
CASSLGGAGEQFF
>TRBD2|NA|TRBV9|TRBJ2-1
TGTGCCAGCAGCACCGTCGAACTAGCGGGCGTTATCAATGAGCAGTTCTTC
CASSTVELAGVINEQFF
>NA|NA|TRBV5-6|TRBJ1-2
TGTGCCAGCAGCTTTGGGGAGGATCGTGGCTACACCTTC
CASSFGEDRGYTF
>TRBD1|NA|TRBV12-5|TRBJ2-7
TGTGCTAGTGGTTTGGGGGACAGACTCCGATCCTACGAGCAGTACTTC
CASGLGDRLRSYEQYF
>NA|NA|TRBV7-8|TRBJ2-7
TGTGCCAGCAGCTTAACAGGGTTCGAGCAGTACTTC
CASSLTGFEQYF
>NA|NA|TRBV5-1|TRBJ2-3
TGCGCCAGCAGCTTTGCGGGGACGAAAGATACGCAGTATTTT
CASSFAGTKDTQYF
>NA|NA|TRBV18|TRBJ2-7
TGTGCCAGCTCACAGGGTTCTAGCCTAGACTCCTACGAGCAGTACTTC
CASSQGSSLDSYEQYF
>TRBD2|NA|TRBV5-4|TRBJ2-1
TGCGCAGCGGGGAACTCCTACAATGAGCAGTTCTTC
CAAGNSYNEQFF
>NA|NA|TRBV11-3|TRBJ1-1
TGTGCCAGCAGCGTTGCGGGACGCACGAACACTGAAGCTTTCTTT
CASSVAGRTNTEAFF
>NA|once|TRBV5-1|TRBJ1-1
TGCGCCAGCAGCTACCATCCGGACCCACGCGGGGGGCGCGCCTCAGCTTTCTTT
CASSYHPDPRGGRASAFF